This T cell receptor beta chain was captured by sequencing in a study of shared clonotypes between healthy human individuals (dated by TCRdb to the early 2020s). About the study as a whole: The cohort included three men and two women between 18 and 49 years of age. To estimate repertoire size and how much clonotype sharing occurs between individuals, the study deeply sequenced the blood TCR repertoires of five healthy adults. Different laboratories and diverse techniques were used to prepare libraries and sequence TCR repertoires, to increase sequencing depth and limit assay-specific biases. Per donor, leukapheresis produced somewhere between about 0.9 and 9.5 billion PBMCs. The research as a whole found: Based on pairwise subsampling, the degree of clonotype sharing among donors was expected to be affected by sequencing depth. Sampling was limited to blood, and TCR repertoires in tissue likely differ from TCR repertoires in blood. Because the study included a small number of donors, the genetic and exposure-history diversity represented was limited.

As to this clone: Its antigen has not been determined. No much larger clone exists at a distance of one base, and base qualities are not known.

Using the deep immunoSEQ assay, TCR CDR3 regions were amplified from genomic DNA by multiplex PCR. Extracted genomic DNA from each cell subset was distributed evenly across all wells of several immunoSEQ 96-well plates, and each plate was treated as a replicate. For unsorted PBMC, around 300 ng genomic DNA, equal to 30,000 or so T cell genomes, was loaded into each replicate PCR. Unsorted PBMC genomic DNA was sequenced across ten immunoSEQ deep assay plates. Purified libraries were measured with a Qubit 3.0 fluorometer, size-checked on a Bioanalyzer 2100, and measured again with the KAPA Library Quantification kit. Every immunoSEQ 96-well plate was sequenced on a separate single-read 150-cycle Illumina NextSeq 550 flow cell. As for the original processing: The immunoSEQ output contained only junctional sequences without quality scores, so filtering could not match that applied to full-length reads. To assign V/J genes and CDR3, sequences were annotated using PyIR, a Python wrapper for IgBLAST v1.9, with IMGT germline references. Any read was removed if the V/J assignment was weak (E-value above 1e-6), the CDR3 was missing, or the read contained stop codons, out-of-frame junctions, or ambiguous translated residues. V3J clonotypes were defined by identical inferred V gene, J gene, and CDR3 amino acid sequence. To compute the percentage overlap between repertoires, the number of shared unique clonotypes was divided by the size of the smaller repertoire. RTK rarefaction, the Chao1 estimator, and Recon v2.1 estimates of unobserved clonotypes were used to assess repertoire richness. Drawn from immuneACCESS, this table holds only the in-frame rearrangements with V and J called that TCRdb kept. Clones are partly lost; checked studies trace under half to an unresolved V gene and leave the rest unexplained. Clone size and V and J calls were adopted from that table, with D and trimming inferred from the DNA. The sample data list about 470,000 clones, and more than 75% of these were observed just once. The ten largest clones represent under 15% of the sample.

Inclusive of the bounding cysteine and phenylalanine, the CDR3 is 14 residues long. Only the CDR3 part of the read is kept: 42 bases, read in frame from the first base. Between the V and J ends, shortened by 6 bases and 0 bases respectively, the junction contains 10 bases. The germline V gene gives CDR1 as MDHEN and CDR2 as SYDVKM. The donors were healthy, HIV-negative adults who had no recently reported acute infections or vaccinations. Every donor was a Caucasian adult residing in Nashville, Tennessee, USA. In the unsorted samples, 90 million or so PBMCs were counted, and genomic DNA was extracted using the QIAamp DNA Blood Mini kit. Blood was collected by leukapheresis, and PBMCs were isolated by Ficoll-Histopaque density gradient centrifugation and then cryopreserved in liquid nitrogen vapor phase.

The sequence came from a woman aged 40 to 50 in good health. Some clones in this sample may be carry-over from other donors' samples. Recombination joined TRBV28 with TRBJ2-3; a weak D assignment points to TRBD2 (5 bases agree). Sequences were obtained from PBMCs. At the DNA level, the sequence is TGTGCCAGCAGACCTACGGGGAGCACAGATACGCAGTATTTT. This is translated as CASRPTGSTDTQYF.